These T cell receptor beta chains were read from a single sample in a study of identical twins. One entry per CDR3 protein results from TCRdb running MiXCR on the 5' RACE reads. The sample lists about 550,000 distinct CDR3 sequences, more than 20% occurring once. These data were likewise used in another study, on yellow fever vaccine responses in identical twins.

The source material was CD4+ T cells sorted from blood. The receptors were sampled from a young woman in good health. Both conserved end residues are part of each CDR3. D genes are given only for firm matches. Size values are once, few and many counts, or a class for expanded clones, and some rows have none.

>TRBJ2-2|-|TRBV19|-
CASTSAGSYTGELFF
TGTGCCAGTACCTCTGCCGGGAGTTATACCGGGGAGCTGTTTTTT
>TRBJ2-7|TRBD2|TRBV12-3/TRBV12-4|few
CASSSGGLADFSYEQYF
TGTGCCAGCAGTTCCGGGGGACTAGCGGATTTCTCCTACGAGCAGTACTTC
>TRBJ2-5|-|TRBV18|few
CASSPWAESIQETQYF
TGTGCCAGCTCACCTTGGGCAGAATCCATCCAAGAGACCCAGTACTTC
>TRBJ2-1|-|TRBV29-1|-
CSVPRLAGAYNEQFF
TGCAGCGTTCCCCGATTGGCGGGGGCTTACAATGAGCAGTTCTTC
>TRBJ2-3|TRBD2|TRBV15|-
CATSGGAGGSTDTQYF
TGTGCCACCAGCGGGGGGGCGGGAGGGAGCACAGATACGCAGTATTTT
>TRBJ1-4|TRBD1|TRBV6-5|few
CASSSTGGYNEKLFF
TGTGCCAGCAGTTCCACAGGGGGTTACAATGAAAAACTGTTTTTT
>TRBJ1-6|TRBD1|TRBV5-1|few
CASSPGQGAYDYNSPLHF
TGCGCCAGCAGCCCGGGACAGGGGGCTTATGACTATAATTCACCCCTCCACTTT
>TRBJ2-2|TRBD1|TRBV20-1|-
CSAKTGFNTGELFF
TGCAGTGCAAAGACAGGGTTCAACACCGGGGAGCTGTTTTTT
>TRBJ2-4|TRBD1|TRBV11-1|-
CASSWGTGGMYGKNIQYF
TGTGCCAGCAGCTGGGGGACAGGGGGCATGTATGGCAAAAACATTCAGTACTTC
>TRBJ2-7|-|TRBV29-1|many
CSVRAGGSSYEQYF
TGCAGCGTTCGAGCCGGCGGCAGCTCCTACGAGCAGTACTTC
>TRBJ1-6|TRBD1|TRBV6-1|-
CASSKSGQGANSPLHF
TGTGCCAGCAGTAAAAGCGGACAGGGGGCTAATTCACCCCTCCACTTT
>TRBJ2-7|TRBD1|TRBV24-1|-
CATSDPTTGTGAVYEQYF
TGTGCCACCAGTGACCCCACGACCGGGACAGGGGCTGTATACGAGCAGTACTTC
>TRBJ1-2|TRBD1|TRBV6-1|few
CASRDRGKGSNYGYTF
TGTGCCAGCAGAGACAGGGGGAAAGGGTCTAACTATGGCTACACCTTC
>TRBJ2-1|-|TRBV9|few
CAFGDGPRGPYNEQFF
TGTGCCTTCGGAGACGGCCCCCGAGGCCCCTACAATGAGCAGTTCTTC
>TRBJ2-1|TRBD2|TRBV15|few
CATSRGTSGKGEQFF
TGTGCCACCAGCAGAGGAACTAGCGGGAAGGGTGAGCAGTTCTTC
>TRBJ2-3|TRBD2|TRBV5-1|few
CASSLAPSGLAGGYVTDTQYF
TGCGCCAGCAGCTTGGCCCCCTCTGGACTAGCGGGGGGGTATGTCACAGATACGCAGTATTTT
>TRBJ2-7|TRBD2|TRBV20-1|few
CSARLAGASYEQYF
TGCAGTGCTAGACTAGCGGGTGCTTCCTACGAGCAGTACTTC
>TRBJ1-4|TRBD1|TRBV7-3|-
CASSLTGTGNEKLFF
TGTGCCAGCAGCTTAACCGGGACAGGGAATGAAAAACTGTTTTTT
>TRBJ2-1|TRBD2|TRBV28|-
CASQLISGSYEQFF
TGTGCCAGCCAACTAATTAGCGGGAGCTATGAGCAGTTCTTC
>TRBJ2-1|-|TRBV2|-
CASEGLPGYNEQFF
TGTGCCAGCGAGGGACTCCCCGGGTACAATGAGCAGTTCTTC
>TRBJ2-5|-|TRBV11-1|-
CASSHSEYARKTQETQYF
TGTGCCAGCAGCCATAGCGAGTACGCCCGGAAAACACAAGAGACCCAGTACTTC
>TRBJ2-2|-|TRBV10-3|-
CATGKNTGELFF
TGTGCCACCGGGAAGAACACCGGGGAGCTGTTTTTT
>TRBJ2-3|TRBD1|TRBV20-1|few
CSARGTLSTDTQYF
TGCAGTGCCAGGGGGACCCTTAGCACAGATACGCAGTATTTT
>TRBJ2-3|TRBD2|TRBV9|-
CASSETALAGPGTDTQYF
TGTGCCAGCAGCGAAACCGCACTAGCGGGCCCCGGGACAGATACGCAGTATTTT
>TRBJ2-1|-|TRBV6-4|-
CASSYYQGGEQFF
TGTGCCAGCAGCTACTACCAGGGGGGTGAGCAGTTCTTC
>TRBJ1-2|-|TRBV3-1|-
CASSQDQASYGYTF
TGTGCCAGCAGCCAAGATCAGGCGTCCTATGGCTACACCTTC
>TRBJ2-7|-|TRBV3-1|few
CASSQEHKTSEQYF
TGTGCCAGCAGCCAAGAGCACAAAACTAGCGAGCAGTACTTC
>TRBJ2-7|-|TRBV12-3/TRBV12-4|few
CASRLAGRATYEQYF
TGTGCCAGCAGGCTCGCGGGGCGGGCGACCTACGAGCAGTACTTC
>TRBJ2-1|-|TRBV5-1|many
CASSPLAYNEQFF
TGCGCCAGCAGCCCTCTAGCTTACAATGAGCAGTTCTTC
>TRBJ2-1|TRBD2|TRBV28|-
CASRPSSGRGAYNEQFF
TGTGCCAGCAGACCCTCTAGCGGGAGAGGGGCCTACAATGAGCAGTTCTTC
>TRBJ2-5|-|TRBV12-3/TRBV12-4|few
CASRLKSRETQYF
TGTGCCAGCAGACTCAAATCACGGGAGACCCAGTACTTC
>TRBJ2-5|-|TRBV12-3/TRBV12-4|few
CASSSGVRETQYF
TGTGCCAGCAGTTCGGGGGTCCGGGAGACCCAGTACTTC
>TRBJ2-7|TRBD2|TRBV7-6|-
CASSLDILAGGSGEQYF
TGTGCCAGCAGCTTAGATATACTAGCGGGAGGGAGCGGGGAGCAGTACTTC
>TRBJ2-1|TRBD2|TRBV7-8|-
CASSLAGSGRANEQFF
TGTGCCAGCAGCTTAGCTGGTAGCGGGAGGGCCAATGAGCAGTTCTTC
>TRBJ2-5|TRBD2|TRBV5-1|-
CASSLGLAVPPAETQYF
TGCGCCAGCAGCTTGGGGCTAGCGGTACCCCCCGCGGAGACCCAGTACTTC
>TRBJ1-5|-|TRBV20-1|few
CSARSAVANQPQHF
TGCAGTGCTAGGTCGGCGGTGGCCAATCAGCCCCAGCATTTT
>TRBJ2-7|-|TRBV2|few
CASRDLGEQYF
TGTGCCAGCAGGGACTTGGGGGAGCAGTACTTC
>TRBJ1-1|TRBD1|TRBV27|-
CASSPTGRTEAFF
TGTGCCAGCAGTCCGACAGGGCGGACTGAAGCTTTCTTT
>TRBJ1-1|-|TRBV5-1|-
CASSLAGTRISEAFF
TGCGCCAGCAGCTTGGCGGGGACCCGGATTTCTGAAGCTTTCTTT
>TRBJ2-1|-|TRBV20-1|few
CSARQQDASSYNEQFF
TGCAGTGCTAGACAACAAGACGCTAGCTCCTACAATGAGCAGTTCTTC
>TRBJ2-3|TRBD2|TRBV20-1|-
CSATLLAGNTDTQYF
TGCAGTGCTACTCTACTAGCGGGGAACACAGATACGCAGTATTTT
>TRBJ2-7|TRBD2|TRBV5-1|-
CASSSGLAVLIEQYF
TGCGCCAGCAGCTCGGGACTAGCGGTTCTTATCGAGCAGTACTTC
>TRBJ1-1|-|TRBV2|-
CASSERGLNTEAFF
TGTGCCAGCAGTGAAAGGGGTTTGAACACTGAAGCTTTCTTT
>TRBJ2-2|TRBD1|TRBV7-8|-
CASSLLRDSRSGELFF
TGTGCCAGCAGCCTTCTCCGGGACAGTAGATCCGGGGAGCTGTTTTTT
>TRBJ2-2|-|TRBV24-1|-
CATSDLYAFGDTGELFF
TGTGCCACCAGTGATTTGTATGCGTTTGGGGACACCGGGGAGCTGTTTTTT
>TRBJ2-7|-|TRBV5-1|few
CASSLVAGSGEQYF
TGCGCCAGCAGCTTGGTTGCGGGGTCGGGGGAGCAGTACTTC
>TRBJ2-3|TRBD1|TRBV2|-
CASSGTGYPDTQYF
TGTGCCAGCAGTGGGACAGGGTACCCAGATACGCAGTATTTT
>TRBJ1-2|-|TRBV3-1|-
CASSPRPGNYGYTF
TGTGCCAGCAGCCCCCGACCAGGGAACTATGGCTACACCTTC
>TRBJ2-7|-|TRBV6-9|-
CASSSGVRDIGNYEQYF
TGTGCCAGCAGTTCAGGGGTCCGGGACATTGGGAACTACGAGCAGTACTTC
>TRBJ1-1|-|TRBV12-3/TRBV12-4|few
CASRGRVMNTEAFF
TGTGCCAGCAGAGGAAGGGTTATGAACACTGAAGCTTTCTTT
>TRBJ2-2|-|TRBV3-1|few
CASSPSLIGGELFF
TGTGCCAGCAGCCCCTCCCTAATTGGCGGGGAGCTGTTTTTT
>TRBJ2-6|-|TRBV5-1|-
CASSLDAGSGGANVLTF
TGCGCCAGCAGCTTGGACGCAGGGAGCGGTGGGGCCAACGTCCTGACTTTC
>TRBJ1-2|-|TRBV10-3|-
CAIRDGQAGYTF
TGTGCCATCAGGGACGGCCAAGCGGGCTACACCTTC